This T cell receptor beta chain was retrieved from a study of sequential checkpoint blockade in melanoma (dated by TCRdb to about 2019). For the study in its entirety: In a 1:1 randomization, patients received either first-line nivolumab then ipilimumab (arm A) or ipilimumab then nivolumab (arm B). DNA from around 96 pretreatment melanoma tumor samples was subjected to TCRbeta immunosequencing. Roughly three quarters of the matched pre- and post-treatment tumor biopsy pairs came from the same lesion. For some 22 patients, matched tumor biopsies were taken both before treatment and at week 13, after single-agent nivolumab (arm A) or ipilimumab (arm B). Maintenance nivolumab came after both trial sequences. The paper's findings and limits, for the study overall: Tumor T-cell fraction and clonality were correlated with PD-L1 staining and CD8+ T-cell counts, but not with mutational load. In the nivolumab-first arm (arm A), pretreatment tumor TIL clonality was associated with response (P = .04). Patients with increases in tumor T-cell fraction and clonality by week 13 were approximately 30 times more likely to achieve clinical benefit. Within-arm analyses of tumor T-cell fraction were constrained by small sample sizes and reduced statistical power. Larger, independent patient cohorts are needed to validate the response-prediction model that combines TCR metrics and mutation burden.

Read against the paper, the sample's treatment or condition label means: randomized to nivolumab then ipilimumab (arm A) or the reverse (arm B). Prior DNA-damaging chemotherapy had not been received by any trial patient. The samples were obtained from melanoma patients enrolled in CheckMate 064, an open-label, randomized phase II trial testing sequential checkpoint blockade. Genomic DNA from formalin-fixed paraffin-embedded (FFPE) tissue samples served as the input for tumor TCR sequencing. From the germline V gene, CDR1 is SGDLS and CDR2 is YYNGEE. Taken from cysteine to phenylalanine, the CDR3 has 16 residues. Of all the DNA, just the CDR3 is kept, 48 bases in frame from base 1. Ends trimmed: V by 0 bases, J by 2 bases; bases unmatched to a gene: 7. This clone is judged medium-sized (0.01 to 0.1%). Its antigen is still unknown. One base away there is no much larger clone; base qualities are not given.

TCRbeta CDR3 regions were immunosequenced from genomic DNA with the immunoSEQ Assay. Genomic DNA was amplified by bias-controlled multiplex PCR before high-throughput sequencing. Regarding the original processing steps: To quantify the absolute abundance of each unique TCRbeta CDR3 region, the sequences were collapsed and filtered. Clonality, defined as 1 minus Pielou's evenness, was calculated using only productive rearrangements. Tumor T-cell fraction was calculated by normalizing TCRbeta template counts to usable DNA, which was estimated from several housekeeping genes. A previously published method was used to identify clones whose frequencies were significantly greater in on-treatment samples than in baseline samples. What TCRdb holds here is the immuneACCESS table cut down to in-frame rearrangements. Part of the clones is not present; checked against another copy, under half of the missing clones reflect an unresolved V gene, and the others are unexplained. Clone size and the V and J calls come from that table; the DNA yielded D and trimming. The sample table contains 3,400 or so clones; only one count was recorded for 20% to 25% of them. Together, the top ten hold around 16% of the sample.

This sequence was found in a human patient with melanoma. Some clones in this sample may be carry-over from other donors' samples. This sample comprised tumor tissue (inferred from file names), obtained from a patient given nivolumab and ipilimumab in sequence. The sequence links TRBV9 to TRBJ2-5, and 7 junctional nucleotides match TRBD2. The sequenced DNA is TGTGCCAGCAGCGTAGGAGCTAGCGGACTACAAGAGACCCAGTACTTC. Its translation reads: CASSVGASGLQETQYF.